What follows are 16 T cell receptor beta chains derived from one specimen sequenced in a study of T cell repertoires in cytomegalovirus infection. TCRdb reanalysed the reads using MiXCR and keeps one entry per CDR3 protein. Among approximately 500,000 distinct CDR3 sequences listed, more than 15% were seen once. The sample consisted of CD8+ T cells from PBMCs. These TCRs come from a human donor in good health (CMV status not recorded). Some clones in this sample may be carry-over from other donors' samples.

As to this clonotype: Germline is not matched at one junction end, which may reflect a read error. CDR3 in amino acids: CASSVVATSTDTQYF. In DNA, the CDR3 is TGTGCTAGCAGCGTAGTGGCGACTAGCACAGATACGCAGTATTTT. This sequence joins TRBV9 and TRBJ2-3; D unresolved. Germline V lookup: CDR1 SGDLS, CDR2 YYNGEE. The CDR3 runs to 15 residues.

The chain links TRBV12-3 or TRBV12-4 to TRBJ1-1; perhaps TRBD1 as D (5 bases). This CDR3 has 15 amino acids. V dropped 4 bases and J dropped 0 bases, with 12 bases sitting between them. The DNA of the CDR3 is TGTGCCAGCAGTTCCGGAGAGGGGATGAACACTGAAGCTTTCTTT. This translates into CASSSGEGMNTEAFF.

The chain uses TRBV6-1 and TRBJ1-6; possible D gene TRBD1, 6 bases. V gave up 2 bases and J gave up 3 bases, with 17 bases separating them. Germline CDR1 MNHNS, CDR2 SASEGT. The CDR3 is 18 residues long. The CDR3 reads CASSEKYGGRGYNSPLHF. The CDR3 nucleotides are TGTGCCAGCAGTGAAAAGTACGGCGGCAGGGGCTATAATTCACCCCTCCACTTT.

This clonotype was seen ten or more times. The genes are TRBV28 and TRBJ1-5; D is undetermined. Between the trimmed V and J ends, which lost 4 bases and 3 bases, there was a span of 10 bases. The CDR3 covers 14 residues. The germline gives CDR1 MDHEN, CDR2 SYDVKM. CDR3 amino acids: CASSYTEFNQPQHF. The CDR3 DNA reads TGTGCCAGCAGTTATACGGAGTTCAATCAGCCCCAGCATTTT.

This clonotype has only a few counts. The V and J genes are TRBV2 and TRBJ1-6; D may be TRBD1 (5 bases). This CDR3 contains 16 residues. V lost 1 base, J lost 8 bases, and 15 bases lay in between. CDR1 SNHLY and CDR2 FYNNEI come from the germline V gene. The CDR3 nucleotides are TGTGCCAGCAGTGAAGGGGACCCGCCGGGAGATTCACCCCTCCACTTT. This codes for CASSEGDPPGDSPLHF.

This clonotype came up many times. This chain uses TRBV12-3 or TRBV12-4 with TRBJ1-1, with a possible D match to TRBD1 (5 bases). The CDR3 covers 16 residues. Trimming took off 1 base at V and 4 bases at J, with 16 bases between the two ends. CDR3 sequence reads: CASSLEGPVGGTEAFF. The CDR3 DNA follows: TGTGCCAGCAGTTTAGAGGGGCCCGTAGGAGGCACTGAAGCTTTCTTT.

This clonotype came up many times. The chain is built from TRBV9 and TRBJ1-1; D gene uncertain. With 3 bases removed from V and 1 base from J, the gap between germline ends came to 13 bases. The CDR3 is 15 residues long. CDR1 is SGDLS, CDR2 YYNGEE, per germline. CDR3 amino acids: CASSASGRTNTEAFF. As DNA, the CDR3 is TGTGCCAGCAGCGCATCGGGGAGAACGAACACTGAAGCTTTCTTT.

The chain employs TRBV19 and TRBJ1-6, with 9 bases fitting TRBD1. CDR1 LNHDA and CDR2 SQIVND come from the germline V gene (reference sequence). The CDR3 contains 14 residues. V lost 10 bases and J lost 6; bases outside the gene matches: 7. CDR3 DNA sequence: TGTGCCAACCCCACAGGGGGCGGTAATTCACCCCTCCACTTT. Translated: CANPTGGGNSPLHF.

This clonotype was seen ten or more times. The V and J genes are TRBV12-3 or TRBV12-4 and TRBJ1-1; 8 nucleotides agree with TRBD1. This CDR3 comprises 16 residues. J gave up 0 bases and V 1 base, and 4 bases lay outside the gene matches. The CDR3 DNA reads TGTGCCAGCAGTTTAGAGCCGACAGGGGTGAACACTGAAGCTTTCTTT. This codes for CASSLEPTGVNTEAFF.

This clonotype was picked up many times. This chain uses TRBV7-9 with TRBJ2-1; TRBD1 aligns across 7 bases. The germline V gene encodes CDR1 SEHNR and CDR2 FQNEAQ (reference sequence). The V gene end was trimmed by 3 bases and the J gene end by 6 bases; junction bases not matched to a gene: 8. The CDR3 length is 15 residues. The DNA of the CDR3 is TGTGCCAGCAGCTTCAGGGACAGTAACGGCAATGAGCAGTTCTTC. It yields the protein CASSFRDSNGNEQFF.

At least ten counts were recorded for this clonotype. The CDR3 nucleotides read TGTGCCATCAGTGAGCACGGGGGAGGCCATCAGCCCCAGCATTTT. Protein: CAISEHGGGHQPQHF. The chain recombines TRBV10-3 with TRBJ1-5, with D perhaps TRBD1 (5 bases). V dropped 2 bases and J dropped 5 bases, with 13 bases sitting between them. The V gene's germline CDR1 is ENHRY and CDR2 SYGVKD. The CDR3 has 15 amino acids.

This clonotype was seen ten or more times. The rearrangement joins TRBV7-9 to TRBJ1-4; 7 bases map to TRBD1. In germline, CDR1 is SEHNR, CDR2 FQNEAQ (reference sequence). This CDR3 is built from 15 residues. Trimming at V came to 5 bases and at J to 4 bases, leaving 7 bases not matched to a gene. DNA for the CDR3: TGTGCCAGCAGCAGGGCGACAGGGAATAATGAAAAACTGTTTTTT. Protein: CASSRATGNNEKLFF.

This chain connects TRBV7-9 to TRBJ2-5, with 11 positions matching TRBD1. The V segment lost 5 bases and the J segment 9 bases; nucleotides outside the gene matches: 11. There are 15 residues in the CDR3. Germline-derived CDR1 and CDR2 are SEHNR and FQNEAQ (reference sequence). The CDR3 coding sequence is TGTGCCAGCAGCCTGGGACAGGGGGAGGCTGTGGCCCAGTACTTC. This translates into CASSLGQGEAVAQYF.

With regard to this clonotype: A read error may be the cause here, since a much bigger clone is one base away. V usage is TRBV6-5 and J usage is TRBJ2-1; 8 bases align to TRBD1. Germline V gives CDR1 MNHEY, CDR2 SVGAGI. This CDR3 is 16 amino acids long. The CDR3 sequence is CSSSSDRDRRYNEQFF. CDR3 nucleotide sequence: TGTTCCAGCAGTTCCGACCGGGACAGGAGGTACAATGAGCAGTTCTTC.

The chain joins TRBV28 to TRBJ2-7; 11 nucleotides match TRBD2. The J segment lost 6 bases and the V segment lost 5 bases, leaving 6 bases of the junction unmatched. The CDR3 has 14 amino acids. Germline CDR1 reads MDHEN; CDR2 reads SYDVKM. The CDR3 sequence: CASSRGTSGFEQYF. In nucleotides, the CDR3 is TGTGCCAGCAGTCGAGGGACTAGCGGTTTCGAGCAGTACTTC.

This clonotype showed up many times. The gene calls are TRBV5-1 and TRBJ1-1; D uncertain. CDR3 size: 12 residues. V gave up 2 bases and J gave up 4 bases, with 6 bases separating them. Germline V gene lookup returns CDR1 SGHRS and CDR2 YFSETQ. The CDR3 loop reads CASSLRPTEAFF. CDR3 in DNA: TGCGCCAGCAGCTTAAGGCCCACTGAAGCTTTCTTT.